Following are 18 T cell receptor beta chains from one sample sequenced in a study of cytomegalovirus exposure and HLA in healthy donors. Amplification used 60 Vbeta primers and 13 Jbeta primers. Profiling relied on immunoSEQ multiplex PCR, and the TCRdb table lists in-frame clones only, not all of them. The table has approximately 170,000 clones, roughly four fifths seen once. Sequencing was done on a sample of PBMCs. These receptors originate from a middle-aged man in good health and CMV-seronegative.

The rearrangement links TRBV6-1 to TRBJ2-7; the match to TRBD2 covers 11 bases. This CDR3 is 15 amino acids long. CDR1 and CDR2 (germline): MNHNS, SASEGT. Trimming cost V 4 bases and J 2 bases; bases outside gene matches: 4. CDR3 DNA: TGTGCCAGCAGTGGTAGCGGGAGGGCCCCCTACGAGCAGTACGTC. It translates to CASSGSGRAPYEQYV.

V and J are TRBV14 and TRBJ1-2; D is unresolved. This CDR3 has 12 residues. V was trimmed by 4 bases and J by 2 bases, leaving 5 bases between them. CDR1 is SGHDN and CDR2 is FVKESK in the germline V gene. CDR3 in amino acids: CASSPVNYGYTF. The DNA of the CDR3 is TGTGCCAGCAGCCCGGTCAACTATGGCTACACCTTC. The entire variable domain, with the rest obtained from reference TRBV14 and TRBJ1-2, is as follows: EAGVTQFPSHSVIEKGQTVTLRCDPISGHDNLYWYRRVMGKEIKFLLHFVKESKQDESGMPNNRFLAERTGGTYSTLKVQPAELEDSGVYFCASSPVNYGYTFGSGTRLTVV.

The chain carries TRBV6-1 and TRBJ2-4; 10 nucleotides align to TRBD1. The CDR3 runs to 13 residues. V was clipped by 8 bases and J by 8 bases; unmatched bases: 6. Germline assignment: CDR1 MNHNS and CDR2 SASEGT. CDR3 residues: CASGMDRGDIQYF. For the CDR3, the DNA is TGTGCCAGCGGGATGGACAGGGGGGACATTCAGTACTTC.

The chain has TRBV4-1 and TRBJ1-1; a weak D match, TRBD1 (6 bases). The germline V gene has CDR1 MGHRA and CDR2 YSYEKL. Trimming pared 5 bases from V and 6 bases from J, leaving 16 bases between. The CDR3 length is 14 residues. This chain's CDR3 is CASSGPSGVAEAFF. The CDR3 DNA reads TGCGCCAGCAGCGGTCCTTCAGGGGTCGCTGAAGCTTTCTTT.

The chain carries TRBV7-8 and TRBJ1-3; D might be TRBD1 (5 bases). This CDR3 contains 13 residues. With 4 bases removed from V and 3 bases from J, the gap between germline ends came to 7 bases. CDR1 and CDR2 from the germline V gene are SGHVS and FQNEAQ. CDR3 sequence: CASSYQGGNTIYF. The CDR3 DNA reads TGTGCCAGCAGCTACCAGGGTGGAAACACCATATATTTT.

V usage is TRBV7-9 and J usage is TRBJ1-4; maybe TRBD1 (5 bases). Trimming took off 5 bases at V and 2 bases at J, with 15 bases between the two ends. The germline gives CDR1 SEHNR, CDR2 FQNEAQ (reference sequence). The CDR3 sequence is 16 residues long. The CDR3, as DNA: TGTGCCAGCAGCCTGAAGCGGGGGGTGACTAATGAAAAACTGTTTTTT. This gives the protein CASSLKRGVTNEKLFF.

This clone was recorded a few times. V and J are TRBV6-5 and TRBJ1-3; D not certain. The V end lost 3 bases, the J end lost 0 bases, and 3 bases lay between the germline ends. From germline, CDR1 is MNHEY and CDR2 SVGAGI. The CDR3 sequence is 13 residues long. The CDR3 sequence is CASSYNSGNTIYF. The CDR3 bases are TGTGCCAGCAGTTATAACTCTGGAAACACCATATATTTT.

The CDR3 sequence: CASSASWAFVGYTF. DNA for the CDR3: TGTGCCAGCAGTGCGTCATGGGCCTTTGTGGGCTACACCTTC. The chain links TRBV2 to TRBJ1-2; the D is unclear. This CDR3 region has 14 residues. Trimming took off 4 bases at V and 8 bases at J, with 17 bases between the two ends. CDR1 SNHLY and CDR2 FYNNEI come from the germline V gene.

The V call is TRBV30, the J call TRBJ1-2; possible D gene TRBD1, 5 bases. The CDR3 is 15 residues long. Germline V gene sequence: CDR1 GTSNPN, CDR2 SVGIG (reference sequence). The germline V and J ends were trimmed by 4 bases and 4 bases, with 19 bases remaining between them. Here the CDR3 reads CAWTARDYHFYGYTF. The DNA for the CDR3 is TGTGCCTGGACCGCCCGGGACTACCACTTCTATGGCTACACCTTC.

CDR3 in amino acids: CASMLAPNTGELFF. CDR3 DNA: TGCGCCAGCATGTTGGCTCCGAACACCGGGGAGCTGTTTTTT. The chain links TRBV5-1 to TRBJ2-2, with D unclear. This CDR3 is 14 amino acids long. Germline loops: CDR1 SGHRS, CDR2 YFSETQ. Trimming took 6 bases from V and 0 from J, leaving 9 bases between them.

The chain has TRBV7-3 and TRBJ2-1, with D perhaps TRBD2 (6 bases). V was trimmed by 5 bases and J by 0 bases, leaving 11 bases between them. CDR3 length: 15 amino acids. CDR1 and CDR2 from the germline V gene are SGHTA and FQGTGA. For the CDR3, the DNA is TGTGCCAGCAGCCCAGGAGGGCCCTCCTACAATGAGCAGTTCTTC. Translated, it gives CASSPGGPSYNEQFF.

This clone showed up just once. As the CDR3 is not closed by the conserved phenylalanine or tryptophan, this likely results from a read error. The DNA is left out, because the CDR3 cannot be placed on it with certainty; the CDR3 is given as TCRdb lists it. The J gene is TRBJ1-1, the V gene TRBV10-3; TRBD1, the D gene given by the table, was not confirmed from the DNA. The CDR3 sequence runs 14 residues, both termini included. Germline-derived CDR1 and CDR2 are ENHRY and SYGVKD. CDR3 loop: CAISESTLGQSFIS.

This clone came up once. Other DNA sequences within the sample encode an identical CDR3. V and J are TRBV27 and TRBJ2-2, with D perhaps TRBD2 (5 bases). Trimming stripped 6 bases from V and 7 bases from J, with 18 bases between. The CDR3 is 15 residues long. Looked up from germline, CDR1 is MNHEY and CDR2 is SMNVEV (reference sequence). In nucleotides, the CDR3 is TGTGCCAGCAGGTTCATCGAAGGGAGCGACGGGGAGCTGTTTTTT. Its protein product is CASRFIEGSDGELFF.

Concerning this clone: Compared with germline, one end of the junction differs, possibly owing to a read error. The CDR3 region is CASRLSGNPYSEQFF. Written as DNA, the CDR3 is TGTGCCAGCAGGCTTAGCGGGAACCCCTACAGTGAGCAGTTCTTC. This chain links TRBV27 with TRBJ2-1; 8 bases are a match to TRBD2. The germline gives CDR1 MNHEY, CDR2 SMNVEV (reference sequence). This CDR3 is 15 amino acids long.

A few counts support this clone. This rearrangement joins TRBV27 to TRBJ1-2, with 7 bases that match TRBD1. V was clipped by 5 bases and J by 4 bases; unmatched bases: 4. The length of the CDR3 is 13 residues. In germline, CDR1 is MNHEY, CDR2 SMNVEV (reference sequence). CDR3 protein: CASSQGQSYGYTF. CDR3 bases: TGTGCCAGCAGTCAGGGACAGAGCTATGGCTACACCTTC.

Concerning this clone itself: The junction differs from germline at one of its ends, possibly a read error. This rearrangement joins TRBV19 to TRBJ2-1; TRBD1 matches at 8 bases. Germline V gene data show CDR1 as LNHDA and CDR2 as SQIVND (reference sequence). The CDR3 spans 13 residues. In DNA form, the CDR3 reads TGTGCCAGTAGTTTCGACAGGGGTAGGGAGCTGCTCTTC. Its translation: CASSFDRGRELLF.

V usage is TRBV5-5 and J usage is TRBJ1-2; D gene ambiguous. V was trimmed by 5 bases and J by 2 bases, leaving 10 bases between them. CDR1 is SGHKS, CDR2 YYEKEE, per germline (reference sequence). The CDR3 totals 13 residues. DNA for the CDR3: TGTGCCAGCAGGGATGGGCCGAACTATGGCTACACCTTC. Protein product: CASRDGPNYGYTF.

The rearrangement links TRBV19 to TRBJ1-6, with D hard to call. The length of the CDR3 is 16 residues. Germline assignment: CDR1 LNHDA and CDR2 SQIVND (reference sequence). V shed 6 bases and J shed 5 bases, with 17 bases lying between them. CDR3 nucleotide sequence: TGTGCCAGTAGCAACCGAATAGTGGCGGATAATTCACCCCTCCACTTT. It codes for CASSNRIVADNSPLHF.